This TCR beta chain was profiled in a study of shared clonotypes between healthy human individuals. Overall study: Three CD4 naive, three CD4 memory, two CD8 naive and one CD8 memory plate were used per donor.

CDR1 is SGHTA, CDR2 FQGNSA, per germline. The CDR3 is 13 amino acids. Between the trimmed V and J ends, which lost 0 bases and 6 bases, there was a span of 9 bases. Some clones are missing from TCRdb's copy, which holds only in-frame ones; the method was immunoSEQ multiplex PCR. The sample consists of about 580,000 clones, 95% to 98% of them appearing once. Naivety among CD8 cells was defined by CD45RO negativity and positive CCR7 selection, thereby excluding terminally differentiated effector memory CD45RA+ cells. Those who donated were healthy HIV-negative adults, with no recent acute infections or vaccinations reported.

What was sequenced was naive CD8+ T cells sorted from blood. The TCR was taken from a man in his thirties or forties in good health. The chain carries TRBV7-2 and TRBJ2-7; TRBD1 might be the D (5 bases). The CDR3 region is CASSLALGAEQYF. CDR3 bases: TGTGCCAGCAGCTTAGCGCTAGGGGCCGAGCAGTACTTC.